This TCR beta chain is drawn from a study of brain T cells in children with intractable seizures. TCRdb's table, derived via immunoSEQ multiplex PCR, lists solely in-frame clones and lacks some. The repertoire has tens of thousands of clones, approximately 95% of them found once; the top ten carry 0.35% to 0.4%. The sequenced cases were selected for having the highest brain T cell transcript signatures. Patients received at least one anti-epileptic drug before surgery. CDR1 is LGHDT and CDR2 is YNNKEL in the germline V gene (reference sequence). Trimming shortened V by 4 bases and J by 5 bases, and 20 bases separated the two germline ends. The CDR3 contains 16 residues. Overall study results and limits: Pre-surgery blood may have been undersampled, hiding some clones. Viral specificity was inferred only from CDR3 similarity; HCMV serostatus was unknown.

This clone was seen a single time. Its target is unknown. Material: peripheral blood, obtained at surgery. This chain uses TRBV3-1 (or the pseudogene TRBV3-2) with TRBJ2-5; no firm D call. The origin of this receptor is a boy under two years old with focal cortical dysplasia and intractable seizures. CDR3 residues: CASSPSSPRSYETQYF. The CDR3 DNA is TGTGCCAGCAGCCCCAGTAGCCCAAGGTCGTACGAGACCCAGTACTTC.